This T cell receptor (beta chain) stems from a study of control samples from healthy donors and cancer patients (TCRdb year 2020). Measured from the cysteine to the phenylalanine, the CDR3 is 13 residues long. The CDR3 DNA has 39 bases and is translated from base 1. Looking up the germline V gene (reference sequence) yields CDR1 MNHNY and CDR2 SVGAGI. At the junction V is shortened by 7 bases and J by 4 bases; bases outside the gene matches: 4. Comments on this clone: Its antigen is currently not known. No base quality values were provided; no much bigger clone lies one nucleotide off.

Libraries were prepared through the immunoSEQ multiplex PCR assay. TCRdb obtained this table from immuneACCESS and retained in-frame rearrangements with V and J assigned. These tables miss some clones; where compared with another copy, unresolved V genes account for less than half of the shortfall, and the remainder is unexplained. The sample includes over 110,000 clones, with more than 90% observed a single time. About 11% of the sample lies in the top ten. The receptor's source is a man between 25 and 39 years old in good health. The material sequenced was blood. The sequence joins TRBV6-6 to TRBJ2-3; 8 bases in the middle match TRBD1. DNA sequence: TGTGCCAGCAAGGCAGGGGGCGCAGATACGCAGTATTTT. Its translation reads: CASKAGGADTQYF.